These 8 T cell receptor beta chains originate from one sample sequenced in a study of T cell responses to AZD1222 COVID-19 vaccine. Measured with immunoSEQ multiplex PCR; TCRdb has only the in-frame clones, and not every one. The data hold around 100,000 clones, with roughly 86% observed a single time. This sample comprised peripheral blood, obtained on day 0 of AZD1222 vaccination. The receptors here all came from an adult in good health.

This clone was picked up a small number of times. The chain couples TRBV7-2 to TRBJ2-3; D gene uncertain. The germline V gene has CDR1 SGHTA and CDR2 FQGNSA. V lost 1 base, J lost 2 bases, and 13 bases lay in between. CDR3 length equals 16 residues. The CDR3 DNA follows: TGTGCCAGCAGCTTAGAATTTGGCCGCTACACAGATACGCAGTATTTT. It yields the protein CASSLEFGRYTDTQYF.

The V call is TRBV21-1, the J call TRBJ2-1; the table names TRBD1, a call not compared with the DNA. TRBV21-1 is listed as a pseudogene. The CDR3 loop spans 14 amino acids. As DNA, the CDR3 is TGTGCCAGCAAAACCGGGACAGGAAACAATGAGCAGTTCTTC. Amino acids: CASKTGTGNNEQFF.

The chain uses TRBV5-1 and TRBJ1-5; D unresolved. The CDR3 has 14 amino acids. With 4 bases removed from V and 5 bases from J, the gap between germline ends came to 13 bases. CDR1 and CDR2 (germline): SGHRS, YFSETQ. The CDR3 nucleotides are TGCGCCAGCAGCCCCGGTGGGCCCGATCAGCCCCAGCATTTT. This sequence encodes CASSPGGPDQPQHF.

The chain is built from TRBV14 and TRBJ2-2; D unresolved. Per the germline V gene, CDR1 is SGHDN and CDR2 is FVKESK. Trimming stripped 0 bases from V and 5 bases from J, with 16 bases between. The CDR3 runs to 17 residues. CDR3 residues: CASSQDLGRSRTGELFF. CDR3 DNA sequence: TGTGCCAGCAGCCAAGATCTGGGCCGATCGAGGACCGGGGAGCTGTTTTTT.

The chain couples TRBV28 to TRBJ2-5, with D maybe TRBD1 (6 bases). Trimming stripped 2 bases from V and 2 bases from J, with 9 bases between. The CDR3 sequence is 14 residues long. CDR1 and CDR2 (germline): MDHEN, SYDVKM. The CDR3 DNA sequence: TGTGCCAGCAGTTTACAACAGGGTCAAGAGACCCAGTACTTC. Translation gives CASSLQQGQETQYF.

Comment on this clone: Distinct nucleotide sequences in the sample also encode this CDR3. The chain joins TRBV4-2 to TRBJ2-2, with D unclear. The CDR3 covers 12 residues. Germline lookup yields CDR1 LGHNA and CDR2 YNFKEQ. V was pared by 1 base and J by 6 bases, with 3 bases between. The CDR3 DNA is TGTGCCAGCAGCCAAGTATCCGGGGAGCTGTTTTTT. The encoded protein is CASSQVSGELFF.

The chain carries TRBV29-1 and TRBJ1-2; a possible D gene is TRBD1 (6 bases). CDR1 SQVTM and CDR2 ANQGSEA come from the germline V gene. The V and J ends lost 7 bases and 8 bases respectively, with 20 bases between them. The CDR3 length is 13 residues. The CDR3 spells CSASGAPRKGYTF. The CDR3 bases are TGCAGCGCGTCAGGGGCCCCTCGAAAAGGCTACACCTTC. The complete variable domain, with remaining parts taken from reference TRBV29-1 and TRBJ1-2, reads SAVISQKPSRDICQRGTSLTIQCQVDSQVTMMFWYRQQPGQSLTLIATANQGSEATYESGFVIDKFPISRPNLTFSTLTVSNMSPEDSSIYLCSASGAPRKGYTFGSGTRLTVV.

V usage is TRBV7-9 and J usage is TRBJ2-3; 15 bases are shared with TRBD2. CDR1 SEHNR and CDR2 FQNEAQ come from the germline V gene (reference sequence). The trim removed 4 bases at V and 4 bases at J, leaving 9 bases unmatched. The CDR3 runs 18 residues. CDR3 in DNA: TGTGCCAGCAGCTCTTGGACTAGCGGGAGGGCCGGGTCAGATACGCAGTATTTT. This codes for CASSSWTSGRAGSDTQYF. Full variable domain (missing parts from reference TRBV7-9 and TRBJ2-3): DTGVSQNPRHKITKRGQNVTFRCDPISEHNRLYWYRQTLGQGPEFLTYFQNEAQLEKSRLLSDRFSAERPKGSFSTLEIQRTEQGDSAMYLCASSSWTSGRAGSDTQYFGPGTRLTVL.